This TCR beta chain came from a study of T cell repertoires in cytomegalovirus infection. Background on the study: In public TCR beta signatures, there were indications of both CMV infection and matching HLA type.

TCRdb used MiXCR to reprocess the reads, holding one entry per CDR3 protein. The repertoire holds 200,000 to 250,000 distinct CDR3 sequences, with 9% to 15% as singletons. CDR1 and CDR2 from the germline V gene are MDHEN and SYDVKM. This CDR3 is built from 12 residues. The V gene lost 5 bases and the J gene lost 2 bases, with 4 bases spanning the gap. Sequencing input: PBMCs. The chain is built from TRBV28 and TRBJ1-3, with D unclear. The TCR was taken from a human donor in good health (CMV status not recorded). Some clones in this sample may be carry-over from other donors' samples. The CDR3 region has the DNA TGTGCCAGCAGTGAAACTGGAAACACCATATATTTT. Protein sequence: CASSETGNTIYF.